This TCR beta chain derives from a study of T-cell reconstitution after alpha-beta-depleted transplantation in children. Study-level results: As was reported, about two months after transplant, alpha-beta T cells came from several hundred expanded graft clones. One year post-transplant, T-cell counts and diversity were largely derived from T cells produced anew.

This clonotype showed up just a few times. No antigen is known for it. Researchers prepared the TCRbeta library using unique molecular identifiers, the study reports. TCRdb re-called the PCR reads with MiXCR, one entry per CDR3 protein. The table has about 980,000 distinct CDR3 sequences, roughly 31% seen once. The sequence derives from a boy under two years old who had a stem cell transplant for SCID, so the T cells may come from the graft donor. Sequenced here: PBMCs, mostly from graft donor cells, sampled 360 days after TCRalphabeta/CD19-depleted stem cell transplant.

The CDR3 loop reads CASSRGRTQYF. The CDR3 DNA is TGTGCCAGCAGCCGCGGTCGGACCCAGTACTTC. The chain links TRBV14 to TRBJ2-5; D is ambiguous. The CDR3 length is 11 residues. The V gene's germline CDR1 is SGHDN and CDR2 FVKESK. Trimming stripped 4 bases from V and 7 bases from J, with 7 bases between.